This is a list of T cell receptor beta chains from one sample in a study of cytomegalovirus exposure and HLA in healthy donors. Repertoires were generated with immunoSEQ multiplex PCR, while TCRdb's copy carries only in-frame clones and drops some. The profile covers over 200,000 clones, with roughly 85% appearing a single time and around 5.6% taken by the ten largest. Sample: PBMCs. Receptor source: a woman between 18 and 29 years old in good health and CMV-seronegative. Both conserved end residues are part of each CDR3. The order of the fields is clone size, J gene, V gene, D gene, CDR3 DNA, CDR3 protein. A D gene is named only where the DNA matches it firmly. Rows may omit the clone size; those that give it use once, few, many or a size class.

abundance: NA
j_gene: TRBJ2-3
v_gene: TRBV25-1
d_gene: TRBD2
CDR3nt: TGTGCCAGCAGCGGGTACAGTAGCGGGAGCATCTATTTT
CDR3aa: CASSGYSSGSIYF

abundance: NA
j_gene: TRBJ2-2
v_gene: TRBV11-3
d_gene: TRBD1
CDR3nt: TGTGCCAGCAGCTGGACAGGGGGCACCGGGGAGCTGTTTTTT
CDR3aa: CASSWTGGTGELFF

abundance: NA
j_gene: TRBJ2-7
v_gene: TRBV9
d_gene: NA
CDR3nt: TGTGCCAGCAGCGCTACAGGATCCTACGAGCAGTACTTC
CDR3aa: CASSATGSYEQYF

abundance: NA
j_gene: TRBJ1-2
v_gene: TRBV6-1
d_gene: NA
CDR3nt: TGTGCCAGCAGTCCCGTCCGCGGTAGTGGCTACACCTTC
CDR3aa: CASSPVRGSGYTF

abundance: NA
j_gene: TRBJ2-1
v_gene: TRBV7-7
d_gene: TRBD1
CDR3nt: TGTGCCAGCAGCGACAGGGGGAATGAGCAGTTCTTC
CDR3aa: CASSDRGNEQFF

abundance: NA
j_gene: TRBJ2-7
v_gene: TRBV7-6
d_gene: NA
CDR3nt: TGTGCCAGCAGCCCCTACATGGCCTCCTACGAGCAGTACTTC
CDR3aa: CASSPYMASYEQYF

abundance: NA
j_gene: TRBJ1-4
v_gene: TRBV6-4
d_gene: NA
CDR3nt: TGTGCCAGCAGTGACCAACCGGGAGCGACTAATGAAAAACTGTTTTTT
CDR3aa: CASSDQPGATNEKLFF

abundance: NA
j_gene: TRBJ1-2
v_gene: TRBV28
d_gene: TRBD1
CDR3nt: TGTGCCAGCAGTTCCCCGACAGGGGAGTGGGGCTACACCTTC
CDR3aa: CASSSPTGEWGYTF

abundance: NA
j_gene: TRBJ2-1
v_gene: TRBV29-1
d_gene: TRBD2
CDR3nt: TGCAGCGTTGCTCTGTCCAGCGGGATTAGTGAGCAGTTCTTC
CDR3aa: CSVALSSGISEQFF

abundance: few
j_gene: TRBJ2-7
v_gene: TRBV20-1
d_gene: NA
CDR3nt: TGCAGTGCTAGCGACTACGAGCAGTACTTC
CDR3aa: CSASDYEQYF

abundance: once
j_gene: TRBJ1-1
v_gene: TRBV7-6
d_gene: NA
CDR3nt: TGTGCCAGCAGCCCCTTGGGCGTAATGAACACTGAAGCTTTCTTT
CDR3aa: CASSPLGVMNTEAFF